The present T cell receptor (beta chain) was sequenced within a study of early T cells in non-severe SARS-CoV-2 infection. This clonotype was seen a few times. TCRdb fed the 5' RACE reads into MiXCR, producing one record per CDR3 protein. Of more than 55,000 distinct CDR3 sequences listed, roughly an eighth are singletons. Trimming took 4 bases from V and 0 from J, leaving 13 bases between them. The CDR3 is made up of 15 amino acids. Germline V lookup: CDR1 GTSNPN, CDR2 SVGIG (reference sequence). The V and J genes are TRBV30 and TRBJ1-5, with D possibly being TRBD1 (6 bases). This receptor was identified in an adult who was a healthcare worker with PCR-confirmed SARS-CoV-2 infection or an uninfected control (not recorded which). Sequencing used whole blood. The CDR3 DNA sequence: TGTGCCTGGACGACACCAGGGGTTAGCAATCAGCCCCAGCATTTT. Translation gives CAWTTPGVSNQPQHF.